This TCR beta chain emerged from a study of vaccination effects on CD4 cells after COVID-19. Comments on this clone: Its antigen remains unidentified.

Viral peptide pool expansion of antigen-specific CD4+ T cells preceded sequencing in the ViraFEST assay. Cultured cells yielded isolated CD4+ T cells after 10 days. The healthy vaccine recipients, who had no prior SARS-CoV-2 infection, showed negative nucleocapsid antibodies. TCRdb's copy holds only in-frame clones and misses some; the assay was immunoSEQ multiplex PCR. The data show roughly 67,000 clones, 60% to 85% seen once. The CDR3 has 13 amino acids. With 4 bases removed from V and 2 bases from J, the gap between germline ends came to 9 bases. CDR1 and CDR2 (germline): SGHAT, FQNNGV. This specimen was CD4+ T cells from PBMCs cultured with SARS-CoV-2 spike peptides, taken before COVID-19 vaccination. This receptor was identified in a human donor who received a COVID-19 vaccine. V usage is TRBV11-2 and J usage is TRBJ2-7; D gene uncertain. The CDR3 coding sequence is TGTGCCAGCAGCTACTCTGACCCCTACGAGCAGTACGTC. Protein sequence: CASSYSDPYEQYV.